This TCR beta chain was captured in a study of shared clonotypes between healthy human individuals. This CDR3 comprises 11 residues. V was shortened by 4 bases and J by 3 bases, with 4 bases between the two germline ends. Germline V gene lookup returns CDR1 MDHEN and CDR2 SYDVKM. General study findings and limits: Sequencing depth was a factor that was expected to affect clonotype sharing among donors. What naive subsets generally showed was a larger estimated richness than memory subsets showed.

Nashville, Tennessee was home to all donors, each a Caucasian adult. The study separated CD4+ cells into CD45RA+ naive and CD45RA-negative memory subsets. The method was immunoSEQ multiplex PCR; TCRdb's version includes in-frame clones alone and lacks a portion of them. The sample yields fewer than 850,000 clones, 72% seen once. This clone was detected once. What it binds is not known. The sample holds other DNA sequences that translate to the same CDR3. This clonotype originated in a woman in her thirties in good health. The chain couples TRBV28 to TRBJ2-7; D unresolved. Sequencing was done on a sample of memory CD4+ T cells sorted from blood. Noted subset: CD45RA-negative fraction. CDR3 loop: CASSSVYEQYF. The DNA of the CDR3 is TGTGCCAGCAGTTCGGTCTACGAGCAGTACTTC.